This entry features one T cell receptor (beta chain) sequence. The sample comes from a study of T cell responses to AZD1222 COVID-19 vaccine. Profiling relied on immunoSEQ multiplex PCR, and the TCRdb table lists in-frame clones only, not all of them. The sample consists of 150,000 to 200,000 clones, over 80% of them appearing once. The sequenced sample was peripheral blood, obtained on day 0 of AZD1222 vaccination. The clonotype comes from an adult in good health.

The CDR3 DNA is TGTGCCAGTAGTATATGGCCCCCGGGCGGGAATTCACCCCTCCACTTT. It codes for CASSIWPPGGNSPLHF. The chain uses TRBV19 and TRBJ1-6; D call uncertain. The CDR3 runs to 16 residues. V was shortened by 2 bases and J by 7 bases, with 15 bases between the two germline ends. CDR1 and CDR2 (germline): LNHDA, SQIVND (reference sequence).